The rows below give T cell receptor beta chains drawn from one sample of a study of shared clonotypes between healthy human individuals. Sequencing was performed with immunoSEQ multiplex PCR; in TCRdb, only in-frame clones are kept and a portion is missing. The table has around 610,000 clones, about 96% seen once. The sequencing sample was made of naive CD8+ T cells sorted from blood. These receptors came from a woman aged 25 to 39 in good health. Both conserved end residues are part of each CDR3. The D gene is left open where the match is weak. Expanded clones get a size class; other rows say once, few or many, or leave the size out.

size	V	D	J	length	CDR3	DNA
.	TRBV7-9	.	TRBJ1-5	15	CASSSAVGDDQPQHF	TGTGCCAGCAGCTCCGCGGTCGGTGATGATCAGCCCCAGCATTTT
.	TRBV2	.	TRBJ2-7	12	CASSPSRHEQYF	TGTGCCAGCAGTCCTTCACGCCACGAGCAGTACTTC
.	TRBV28	TRBD2	TRBJ2-1	16	CASSSLGTSGSNEQFF	TGTGCCAGCAGCTCCCTTGGGACTAGCGGGAGCAATGAGCAGTTCTTC
.	TRBV19	TRBD2	TRBJ2-7	13	CASSTPGGYEQYF	TGTGCCAGTAGTACCCCGGGAGGCTACGAGCAGTACTTC
.	TRBV28	TRBD1	TRBJ2-3	16	CASSLYRGDVTDTQYF	TGTGCCAGCAGTTTATACAGGGGTGACGTCACAGATACGCAGTATTTT
.	TRBV19	.	TRBJ2-2	14	CASKGDRNTGELFF	TGTGCCAGTAAAGGGGACCGGAACACCGGGGAGCTGTTTTTT
.	TRBV11-2	.	TRBJ2-1	13	CASSLVVGNEQFF	TGTGCCAGCAGCTTAGTTGTGGGTAATGAGCAGTTCTTC
.	TRBV25-1	.	TRBJ1-5	14	CASSYSYSNQPQHF	TGTGCCAGCAGTTACAGTTATAGCAATCAGCCCCAGCATTTT
.	TRBV11-1	.	TRBJ2-3	18	CASSLLGQPRLSTDTQYF	TGTGCCAGCAGCTTGCTAGGACAGCCTCGCTTAAGCACAGATACGCAGTATTTT
.	TRBV6-6	.	TRBJ2-5	13	CASQTARGETQYF	TGTGCCAGCCAAACAGCCAGGGGAGAGACCCAGTACTTC
.	TRBV28	.	TRBJ2-5	12	CATLGGGETQYF	TGTGCCACCTTAGGAGGGGGGGAGACCCAGTACTTC
.	TRBV5-4	.	TRBJ2-1	15	CASSLTGSSYNEQFF	TGTGCCAGCAGCTTGACAGGGAGCTCCTACAATGAGCAGTTCTTC
once	TRBV4-1	TRBD2	TRBJ2-3	14	CASSLLAARGTQYF	TGCGCCAGCAGCCTACTAGCGGCCAGGGGTACGCAGTATTTT
.	TRBV27	TRBD1	TRBJ1-5	16	CASSSGQGVPNQPQHF	TGTGCCAGCAGTTCGGGACAGGGAGTCCCGAATCAGCCCCAGCATTTT
.	TRBV6-1	.	TRBJ2-3	15	CASSEEPMGPDTQYF	TGTGCCAGCAGTGAGGAACCCATGGGCCCAGATACGCAGTATTTT
.	TRBV25-1	TRBD1	TRBJ1-4	16	CASSVLAGGTNEKLFF	TGTGCCAGCAGTGTATTGGCAGGGGGTACTAATGAAAAACTGTTTTTT
.	TRBV28	.	TRBJ2-1	17	CASSFPLDGRSYNEQFF	TGTGCCAGCAGTTTTCCCCTCGACGGGAGATCCTACAATGAGCAGTTCTTC
.	TRBV29-1	TRBD2	TRBJ2-1	14	CSASGTSGSYEQFF	TGCAGCGCTTCGGGGACTAGCGGGAGTTATGAGCAGTTCTTC
.	TRBV7-8	.	TRBJ2-7	11	CASRSRVEQYF	TGTGCCAGCAGATCGAGGGTCGAGCAGTACTTC
.	TRBV4-2	.	TRBJ2-7	14	CASSQPGQPYEQYF	TGTGCCAGCAGCCAACCGGGACAACCCTACGAGCAGTACTTC
.	TRBV15	.	TRBJ1-5	16	CATSRARLDSNQPQHF	TGTGCCACCAGCAGAGCCCGGCTAGATAGCAATCAGCCCCAGCATTTT
.	TRBV29-1	TRBD2	TRBJ2-1	14	CSVAGGRAGNEQFF	TGCAGCGTTGCGGGCGGGAGGGCCGGAAATGAGCAGTTCTTC
.	TRBV28	TRBD2	TRBJ2-1	23	CASSSYQLIDRRLRGLVSDEQFF	TGTGCCAGCAGTTCCTACCAACTAATCGATCGCCGATTACGGGGACTAGTTAGCGATGAGCAGTTCTTC
once	TRBV11-2	.	TRBJ2-3	11	CASSYTDTQYF	TGTGCCAGCAGCTATACAGATACGCAGTATTTT
.	TRBV7-9	TRBD2	TRBJ2-7	15	CASSFGGLAAYEQYF	TGTGCCAGCAGCTTCGGGGGACTAGCGGCCTACGAGCAGTACTTC
.	TRBV6-5	TRBD2	TRBJ2-3	15	CASSYEGLAVDTQYF	TGTGCCAGCAGTTACGAAGGACTAGCGGTAGATACGCAGTATTTT
once	TRBV28	.	TRBJ1-2	14	CASSIMDESVGYTF	TGTGCCAGCAGTATTATGGACGAATCCGTTGGCTACACCTTC
.	TRBV28	.	TRBJ1-1	11	CASSLVGEAFF	TGTGCCAGCAGTTTAGTGGGAGAGGCTTTCTTT
.	TRBV4-3	.	TRBJ1-5	14	CASSHEGSGQPQHF	TGCGCCAGCAGCCACGAGGGAAGCGGACAGCCCCAGCATTTT
.	TRBV27	.	TRBJ1-5	13	CASRDRFNQPQHF	TGTGCCAGCCGTGACAGGTTTAATCAGCCCCAGCATTTT
.	TRBV7-8	TRBD2	TRBJ2-3	16	CASSPLSSGSTDTQYF	TGTGCCAGCAGCCCCTTATCTAGCGGGAGCACAGATACGCAGTATTTT
.	TRBV7-6	TRBD2	TRBJ2-1	15	CASSSTGTSANEQFF	TGTGCCAGCAGCTCAACCGGGACTAGCGCCAATGAGCAGTTCTTC
.	TRBV5-1	TRBD2	TRBJ2-2	16	CASGSGLAGDVGELFF	TGCGCCAGCGGCTCCGGACTAGCGGGAGACGTCGGGGAGCTGTTTTTT
.	TRBV29-1	TRBD2	TRBJ2-7	15	CSVEAPFSGVYEQYF	TGCAGCGTTGAAGCGCCGTTTAGCGGGGTCTACGAGCAGTACTTC
.	TRBV5-6	TRBD2	TRBJ2-1	15	CASSNKREGYNEQFF	TGTGCCAGCAGTAACAAGCGGGAGGGCTACAATGAGCAGTTCTTC